These T cell receptor beta chains were read from a single sample in a study of T cell repertoires in cytomegalovirus infection. TCRdb re-called the reads with MiXCR, one entry per CDR3 protein. The sample lists 300,000 to 450,000 distinct CDR3 sequences, 15% to 20% occurring once. Sequenced: PBMCs. These receptors were obtained from a human donor in good health (CMV status not recorded). Some clones in this sample may be carry-over from other donors' samples. Both conserved end residues are part of each CDR3. Each record gives: J gene, V gene, clone size, D gene, CDR3 DNA, CDR3 protein. D genes are given only for firm matches. The size of a clone is reported for some rows only, either as once, few or many, or as a class for expanded clones.

j_gene: TRBJ2-1
v_gene: TRBV12-3/TRBV12-4
abundance: -
d_gene: TRBD1
CDR3nt: TGTGCCAGCAGCGGGACAGGGGCCGTAGTGGCCAATGAGCAGTTCTTC
CDR3aa: CASSGTGAVVANEQFF

j_gene: TRBJ2-3
v_gene: TRBV20-1
abundance: few
d_gene: -
CDR3nt: TGCAGTGCTAGAGGCGGAACCGGGACGCTCTACACAGATACGCAGTATTTT
CDR3aa: CSARGGTGTLYTDTQYF

j_gene: TRBJ1-6
v_gene: TRBV11-2
abundance: many
d_gene: TRBD1
CDR3nt: TGTGCCAGCAGCGCTGGGACAGGAAATTCACCCCTCCACTTT
CDR3aa: CASSAGTGNSPLHF

j_gene: TRBJ2-3
v_gene: TRBV29-1
abundance: -
d_gene: -
CDR3nt: TGCAGCGTTGGGGTCACAGATACGCAGTATTTT
CDR3aa: CSVGVTDTQYF

j_gene: TRBJ2-7
v_gene: TRBV4-3
abundance: -
d_gene: TRBD2
CDR3nt: TGCGCCAGCAGCCAGGGACTAGCGGGAGGAGGGGAGTACGAGCAGTACTTC
CDR3aa: CASSQGLAGGGEYEQYF

j_gene: TRBJ2-1
v_gene: TRBV20-1
abundance: many
d_gene: TRBD2
CDR3nt: TGCAGTGCTAAGGGACTAGCGGTGGGTAGTGAGCAGTTCTTC
CDR3aa: CSAKGLAVGSEQFF

j_gene: TRBJ1-2
v_gene: TRBV20-1
abundance: few
d_gene: TRBD1
CDR3nt: TGCAGTGCTAGTGCTAAACAGGGGGTTAGCTATGGCTACACCTTC
CDR3aa: CSASAKQGVSYGYTF

j_gene: TRBJ2-1
v_gene: TRBV6-2/TRBV6-3
abundance: many
d_gene: -
CDR3nt: TGTGCCAGCAGCACGAAGCGGGCCTACAATGAGCAGTTCTTC
CDR3aa: CASSTKRAYNEQFF

j_gene: TRBJ2-1
v_gene: TRBV7-9
abundance: many
d_gene: TRBD2
CDR3nt: TGTGCCACCTCGGAACTAGCGGGAGTTGATGAGCAGTTCTTC
CDR3aa: CATSELAGVDEQFF

j_gene: TRBJ2-5
v_gene: TRBV12-3/TRBV12-4
abundance: many
d_gene: TRBD2
CDR3nt: TGTGCCAGCAGTTTAGGGACTAGCCCACTGTACCAAGAGACCCAGTACTTC
CDR3aa: CASSLGTSPLYQETQYF

j_gene: TRBJ2-1
v_gene: TRBV14
abundance: few
d_gene: -
CDR3nt: TGTGCCAGCAGCCAAGGTTTACCTCGACTAAACCCTGGCAATGAGCAGTTCTTC
CDR3aa: CASSQGLPRLNPGNEQFF

j_gene: TRBJ2-1
v_gene: TRBV2
abundance: -
d_gene: -
CDR3nt: TGTGCCAGCAGGGATGAGCAGTTCTTC
CDR3aa: CASRDEQFF

j_gene: TRBJ2-3
v_gene: TRBV5-1
abundance: -
d_gene: TRBD2
CDR3nt: TGCGCCAGCAGCACCGGACTAGCGGCGCAGTATTTT
CDR3aa: CASSTGLAAQYF

j_gene: TRBJ1-5
v_gene: TRBV12-3/TRBV12-4
abundance: few
d_gene: -
CDR3nt: TGTGCCAGCAGGACAGAAGGCGGTAGCAATCAGCCCCAGCATTTT
CDR3aa: CASRTEGGSNQPQHF

j_gene: TRBJ1-2
v_gene: TRBV4-1
abundance: -
d_gene: -
CDR3nt: TGCGCCAGCAGCCAAGATCGGTCCCAAATGGCGCCCCACAGGTCTCGGTATGGCTACACCTTC
CDR3aa: CASSQDRSQMAPHRSRYGYTF

j_gene: TRBJ2-7
v_gene: TRBV7-8
abundance: many
d_gene: -
CDR3nt: TGTGCCAGCAGCTTAATTATTCAGGGAGAGTACGAGCAGTACTTC
CDR3aa: CASSLIIQGEYEQYF

j_gene: TRBJ2-1
v_gene: TRBV7-8
abundance: -
d_gene: -
CDR3nt: TGTGCCAGCAGTACTCCGGGACGGACCTCCTACAATGAGCAGTTCTTC
CDR3aa: CASSTPGRTSYNEQFF

j_gene: TRBJ2-5
v_gene: TRBV7-2
abundance: many
d_gene: TRBD1
CDR3nt: TGTGCCAGCAGCCCGACAGGGGCCCAAGAGACCCAGTACTTC
CDR3aa: CASSPTGAQETQYF

j_gene: TRBJ2-3
v_gene: TRBV15
abundance: many
d_gene: -
CDR3nt: TGTGCCACCAGCAGAGGTCTCTCCACAGATACGCAGTATTTT
CDR3aa: CATSRGLSTDTQYF

j_gene: TRBJ2-3
v_gene: TRBV28
abundance: many
d_gene: -
CDR3nt: TGTGCCAGCCCGTTCGCGACTTCGGGGGATACGCAGTATTTT
CDR3aa: CASPFATSGDTQYF

j_gene: TRBJ1-2
v_gene: TRBV25-1
abundance: many
d_gene: TRBD1
CDR3nt: TGTGCCAGCAGTGAATGGGGGACAGGGGTTAATGGCTACACCTTC
CDR3aa: CASSEWGTGVNGYTF

j_gene: TRBJ2-7
v_gene: TRBV12-3/TRBV12-4
abundance: -
d_gene: TRBD1
CDR3nt: TGTGCCAGCAGGGAGCGCCAGGGGGCCTACGAGCAGTACTTC
CDR3aa: CASRERQGAYEQYF

j_gene: TRBJ1-2
v_gene: TRBV19
abundance: few
d_gene: -
CDR3nt: TGTGCCAGTAGTTCCGGAGGGCCGGGTGGTGTCTATGGCTACACCTTC
CDR3aa: CASSSGGPGGVYGYTF

j_gene: TRBJ2-2
v_gene: TRBV7-2
abundance: many
d_gene: TRBD2
CDR3nt: TGTGCCAGCAGCTTAGCACCGGGACTAATGAACACCGGGGAGCTGTTTTTT
CDR3aa: CASSLAPGLMNTGELFF

j_gene: TRBJ2-5
v_gene: TRBV7-9
abundance: -
d_gene: -
CDR3nt: TGTGCCAGCAGACCCCCGGTCGGACTACTCCCGGCGCAGACCCAGTACTTC
CDR3aa: CASRPPVGLLPAQTQYF

j_gene: TRBJ1-1
v_gene: TRBV6-5
abundance: few
d_gene: -
CDR3nt: TGTGCCAGCATAGTGGGCAACACTGAAGCTTTCTTT
CDR3aa: CASIVGNTEAFF

j_gene: TRBJ1-5
v_gene: TRBV7-2
abundance: many
d_gene: -
CDR3nt: TGTGCCAGCAGCTTACGGCAGGGAGACCAGCCCCAGCATTTT
CDR3aa: CASSLRQGDQPQHF

j_gene: TRBJ2-5
v_gene: TRBV20-1
abundance: few
d_gene: TRBD2
CDR3nt: TGCAGTGCCGTAGGGCTAGCGGGGGTTGGGGAGACCCAGTACTTC
CDR3aa: CSAVGLAGVGETQYF

j_gene: TRBJ1-2
v_gene: TRBV7-9
abundance: -
d_gene: TRBD1
CDR3nt: TGTGCCAGCAGCTTAACTACAGGGGGCAGCTATGGCTACACCTTC
CDR3aa: CASSLTTGGSYGYTF

j_gene: TRBJ1-4
v_gene: TRBV18
abundance: few
d_gene: TRBD1
CDR3nt: TGTGCCAGCTCACCGGGACAGGGGATTAATGAAAAACTGTTTTTT
CDR3aa: CASSPGQGINEKLFF

j_gene: TRBJ2-2
v_gene: TRBV7-9
abundance: many
d_gene: TRBD1
CDR3nt: TGTGCCAGCGATACAGGACAGGGGAACACCGGGGAGCTGTTTTTT
CDR3aa: CASDTGQGNTGELFF

j_gene: TRBJ2-1
v_gene: TRBV2
abundance: few
d_gene: -
CDR3nt: TGTGCCAGCGGGGAAGGTGAGCAGTTCTTC
CDR3aa: CASGEGEQFF

j_gene: TRBJ2-7
v_gene: TRBV19
abundance: -
d_gene: TRBD2
CDR3nt: TGTGCCAGTAGTCGACTAGCTAGCGGGACATCCGCCGAGCAGTACTTC
CDR3aa: CASSRLASGTSAEQYF

j_gene: TRBJ2-3
v_gene: TRBV20-1
abundance: -
d_gene: -
CDR3nt: TGCAGTGCCGCCCGGGATACGCAGTATTTT
CDR3aa: CSAARDTQYF

j_gene: TRBJ2-5
v_gene: TRBV5-5
abundance: many
d_gene: TRBD1
CDR3nt: TGTGCCAGCAGCTTGTCCGTCGTCCGGGACAGCCATTACCAAGAGACCCAGTACTTC
CDR3aa: CASSLSVVRDSHYQETQYF

j_gene: TRBJ2-2
v_gene: TRBV10-3
abundance: -
d_gene: TRBD2
CDR3nt: TGTGCCATCAGTGATGGCGGGGGAGCAACCGGGGAGCTGTTTTTT
CDR3aa: CAISDGGGATGELFF

j_gene: TRBJ1-4
v_gene: TRBV2
abundance: once
d_gene: TRBD1
CDR3nt: TGTGCCAGCAGTGAAGCATTTCCAGGGGGAAATGAAAAACTGTTTTTT
CDR3aa: CASSEAFPGGNEKLFF

j_gene: TRBJ2-5
v_gene: TRBV4-3
abundance: many
d_gene: -
CDR3nt: TGCGCCAGCAGCCAAGAAGGGGGGGAATTTGAGACCCAGTACTTC
CDR3aa: CASSQEGGEFETQYF

j_gene: TRBJ2-7
v_gene: TRBV5-4
abundance: -
d_gene: -
CDR3nt: TGTGCCAGCAGCTTGTACGGAGGGGCGGGTGAGCAGTACTTC
CDR3aa: CASSLYGGAGEQYF

j_gene: TRBJ2-5
v_gene: TRBV20-1
abundance: -
d_gene: -
CDR3nt: TGCAGTGCTAGAGACCTCGGAGAGAGCGTTATCTTGGAGACCCAGTACTTC
CDR3aa: CSARDLGESVILETQYF

j_gene: TRBJ1-4
v_gene: TRBV11-2
abundance: few
d_gene: -
CDR3nt: TGTGCCAGCAGCTTTCCGGGACAACCCGAAAAACTGTTTTTT
CDR3aa: CASSFPGQPEKLFF

j_gene: TRBJ1-6
v_gene: TRBV19
abundance: few
d_gene: -
CDR3nt: TGTGCCAGTAGTATAGAAGGACGAGGGATAGGATCACCCCTCCACTTT
CDR3aa: CASSIEGRGIGSPLHF

j_gene: TRBJ2-7
v_gene: TRBV27
abundance: -
d_gene: TRBD1
CDR3nt: TGTGCCAGCAGTTTAAAGTTCGGACAGGGGGTCAGGTCCTACGAGCAGTACTTC
CDR3aa: CASSLKFGQGVRSYEQYF

j_gene: TRBJ1-1
v_gene: TRBV19
abundance: -
d_gene: -
CDR3nt: TGTGCCAGTACTCGACACGATTTGAACACTGAAGCTTTCTTT
CDR3aa: CASTRHDLNTEAFF

j_gene: TRBJ2-5
v_gene: TRBV5-5
abundance: -
d_gene: TRBD2
CDR3nt: TGTGCCAGCAGCATCCTAGCGGGGGGCCGCCAAGAGACCCAGTACTTC
CDR3aa: CASSILAGGRQETQYF

j_gene: TRBJ2-3
v_gene: TRBV18
abundance: -
d_gene: -
CDR3nt: TGTGCCAGCTCACCCACGGGACTGAGCACAGATACGCAGTATTTT
CDR3aa: CASSPTGLSTDTQYF

j_gene: TRBJ2-3
v_gene: TRBV7-9
abundance: -
d_gene: TRBD2
CDR3nt: TGTGCCAGCAGCTTACGAGGGAGGGCCGGGGATACGCAGTATTTT
CDR3aa: CASSLRGRAGDTQYF

j_gene: TRBJ2-4
v_gene: TRBV6-4
abundance: many
d_gene: TRBD1
CDR3nt: TGTGCCAGCAGTGACCTTCCTACAGGGGGGAGAAACATTCAGTACTTC
CDR3aa: CASSDLPTGGRNIQYF

j_gene: TRBJ1-4
v_gene: TRBV2
abundance: few
d_gene: -
CDR3nt: TGTGCCAGCAGTGGACACCCGAGGGGTTGGGAAAAACTGTTTTTT
CDR3aa: CASSGHPRGWEKLFF

j_gene: TRBJ2-7
v_gene: TRBV2
abundance: -
d_gene: -
CDR3nt: TGTGCCAGCAGTGAAGGGTCCCTCTCCTACGAGCAGTACTTC
CDR3aa: CASSEGSLSYEQYF

j_gene: TRBJ1-2
v_gene: TRBV27
abundance: few
d_gene: TRBD1
CDR3nt: TGTGCCAGCAGTCCGACAGGGCCCGTGGACTATGGCTACACCTTC
CDR3aa: CASSPTGPVDYGYTF

j_gene: TRBJ2-1
v_gene: TRBV19
abundance: -
d_gene: -
CDR3nt: TGTGCCAGTAGTATTATGAATGAGCAGTTCTTC
CDR3aa: CASSIMNEQFF

j_gene: TRBJ2-7
v_gene: TRBV4-3
abundance: -
d_gene: -
CDR3nt: TGCGCCAGCAGCCAAGATTGGCAGGTCTCCTACGAGCAGTACTTC
CDR3aa: CASSQDWQVSYEQYF

j_gene: TRBJ2-5
v_gene: TRBV19
abundance: few
d_gene: -
CDR3nt: TGTGCCAGTAGTATAGACAGACAAGAGACCCAGTACTTC
CDR3aa: CASSIDRQETQYF

j_gene: TRBJ2-3
v_gene: TRBV19
abundance: few
d_gene: TRBD1
CDR3nt: TGTGCCAGTACCCCAGGGACAGGACCCACAGATACGCAGTATTTT
CDR3aa: CASTPGTGPTDTQYF